This TCR beta chain was recorded in a study of blood T cells in healthy people across ages. Study-level results: Samples with more naive T cells showed higher observed beta diversity. Whereas aged donors had fewer naive CD4+ cells, long-lived donors had more of them and higher diversity.

This clonotype was observed a few times. What it binds is unknown. For the second PCR, which ran for 7 to 11 cycles, a sample-barcoded 5' primer and a J-beta primer mix were used. TCRdb re-analysed the 5' RACE reads in MiXCR, keeping a single row per CDR3 protein. The table lists 870,000 or so distinct CDR3 sequences, about 28% of them singletons. The V end lost 5 bases, the J end lost 6 bases, and 10 bases lay between the germline ends. CDR3 length: 11 amino acids. Germline V gives CDR1 DFQATT, CDR2 SNEGSKA (reference sequence). This chain links TRBV20-1 with TRBJ1-1; D unresolved. The receptor was isolated from a woman older than 75 in good health. Sequenced: blood. CDR3 in amino acids: CSAQKVAEAFF. CDR3 bases: TGCAGTGCTCAGAAGGTCGCTGAAGCTTTCTTT.